This TCR beta chain was profiled in a study of metastatic and nonmetastatic thyroid tumors. As for the study in general: It was across blood and tumor or nodule tissue from malignant and benign thyroid patients that repertoires were compared. Study-wide results and caveats: Malignant thyroid tumors reportedly exceeded benign nodules significantly in TCR beta diversity, with the difference appearing in blood and tumor.

No treatment had been given to any patient before thyroid surgery. Trimming removed 6 bases from V and 5 bases from J; junction bases left unmatched: 9. The CDR3 is made up of 15 amino acids. Under the authors' procedure: CDR3 was compared across clinicopathological groups, and the resulting differences were used to build a distant-metastasis classifier for papillary thyroid cancer. Using MiXCR, TCRdb reanalyzed the PCR reads. For this entry, the V and J calls and clone size follow TCRdb and not the study's own pipeline. Among tens of thousands of clones listed, 9.5% to 13% were seen once. This clone was observed at least ten times. Its specificity is unknown.

This chain connects TRBV12-3 or TRBV12-4 to TRBJ2-5, with TRBD2 identical over 10 bases. The TCR was taken from a male donor with papillary thyroid cancer or a benign thyroid nodule (not recorded which). Some clones in this sample may be carry-over from other donors' samples. The sequencing input was blood. The CDR3 here is CASSLFSGRMETQYF. CDR3 bases: TGTGCCAGCAGCCTCTTTAGCGGGAGGATGGAGACCCAGTACTTC.